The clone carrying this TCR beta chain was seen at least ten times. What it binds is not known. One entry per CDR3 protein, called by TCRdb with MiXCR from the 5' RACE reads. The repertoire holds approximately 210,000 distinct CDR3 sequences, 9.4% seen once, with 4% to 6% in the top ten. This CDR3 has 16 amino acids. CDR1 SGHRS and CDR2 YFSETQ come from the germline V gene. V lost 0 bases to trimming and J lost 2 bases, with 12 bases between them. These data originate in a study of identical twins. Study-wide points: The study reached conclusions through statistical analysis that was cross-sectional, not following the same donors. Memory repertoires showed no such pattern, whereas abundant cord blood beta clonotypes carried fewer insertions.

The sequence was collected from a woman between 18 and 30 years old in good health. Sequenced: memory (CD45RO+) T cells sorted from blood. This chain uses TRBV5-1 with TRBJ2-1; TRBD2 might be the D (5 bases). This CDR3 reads CASSLAGGRAYNEQFF. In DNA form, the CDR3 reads TGCGCCAGCAGCTTGGCCGGTGGGCGGGCCTACAATGAGCAGTTCTTC.